The 29 T cell receptor beta chains reported below all come from one sample, sequenced in a study of blood T cell repertoires in COVID-19. Sequencing used immunoSEQ multiplex PCR; TCRdb keeps in-frame clones, though not all of them. There are under 80,000 clones in the sample; roughly nine tenths occur only once, and 3.5% to 5% lies in the top ten. The sequenced material came from peripheral blood. The receptors here all came from a middle-aged man with active COVID-19.

As to this clone: Germline is not matched at one junction end, which may reflect a read error. The chain couples TRBV6-1 to TRBJ1-2; 7 bases map to TRBD1. Germline values: CDR1 MNHNS, CDR2 SASEGT. This CDR3 has 17 residues. CDR3 protein: CASREELTGALYYGYTF. CDR3 DNA sequence: TGTGCCAGCAGGGAAGAGCTTACAGGGGCTCTTTACTATGGCTACACCTTC.

The V gene is TRBV30, the J gene TRBJ1-5; 9 bases map to TRBD1. CDR3 length: 16 residues. Germline values: CDR1 GTSNPN, CDR2 SVGIG (reference sequence). The trim removed 0 bases at V and 0 bases at J, leaving 3 bases unmatched. The CDR3 loop is CAWSVRGQGSNQPQHF. CDR3 in DNA: TGTGCCTGGAGTGTAAGGGGACAGGGTAGCAATCAGCCCCAGCATTTT.

In DNA, the CDR3 is TGTGCCAGTAGTATACCCCCGACAGGGGGTAAAGAGACCCAGTACTTC. Residues: CASSIPPTGGKETQYF. V gene TRBV19 combines with J gene TRBJ2-5; 9 positions agree with TRBD1. The CDR3 sequence is 16 residues long. The trim removed 2 bases at V and 3 bases at J, leaving 7 bases unmatched. Germline CDR1 is LNHDA and CDR2 is SQIVND (reference sequence).

The chain uses TRBV7-2 and TRBJ2-3, with 12 bases aligning to TRBD2. The CDR3 is 16 amino acids. Germline values: CDR1 SGHTA, CDR2 FQGNSA. The junction had 9 bases not matched to a gene; V was cut back by 5 bases and J by 6 bases. The CDR3 nucleotides are TGTGCCAGCAGCCACCTGACTAGCGGGAGTGGTGATACGCAGTATTTT. Its protein product is CASSHLTSGSGDTQYF.

The chain couples TRBV7-3 to TRBJ2-5; D is undetermined. CDR1 SGHTA and CDR2 FQGTGA come from the germline V gene. This CDR3 contains 13 residues. V shed 3 bases and J shed 2 bases, with 7 bases lying between them. The CDR3 reads CASSFSTQETQYF. CDR3 DNA sequence: TGTGCCAGCAGCTTTTCTACTCAAGAGACCCAGTACTTC.

V usage is TRBV9 and J usage is TRBJ2-5; TRBD1 agrees at 8 bases. Per germline, CDR1 SGDLS and CDR2 YYNGEE. The V and J ends lost 0 bases and 2 bases, in that order; junction bases with no gene match: 6. This CDR3 is built from 16 residues. The CDR3 region is CASSVGTGKGQETQYF. In DNA, the CDR3 is TGTGCCAGCAGCGTAGGGACAGGGAAAGGTCAAGAGACCCAGTACTTC.

This clone has only one observation. The chain uses TRBV29-1 and TRBJ1-1; a possible D gene is TRBD1 (6 bases). Germline CDR1 reads SQVTM; CDR2 reads ANQGSEA. V lost 7 bases and J lost 7, with 19 bases in between. The length of the CDR3 is 13 residues. The CDR3 bases are TGCAGCGCGACAGGAGTGGGACTCGGTGAAGCTTTCTTT. It translates to CSATGVGLGEAFF.

The CDR3, as DNA: TGTGCCAGCAGTTACAGGCAAACTAACAATGAGCAGTTCTTC. As protein: CASSYRQTNNEQFF. The genes are TRBV6-6 and TRBJ2-1; D is undetermined. CDR1 is MNHNY and CDR2 is SVGAGI in the germline V gene (reference sequence). V dropped 2 bases and J dropped 5 bases, with 10 bases sitting between them. The CDR3 extends over 14 amino acids.

V usage is TRBV6-1 and J usage is TRBJ1-1; 7 bases agree with TRBD1. The J segment lost 2 bases and the V segment lost 3 bases, leaving 3 bases of the junction unmatched. The CDR3 spans 14 residues. Per the germline V gene, CDR1 is MNHNS and CDR2 is SASEGT. The CDR3 loop is CASSDRQGNTEAFF. The CDR3 region has the DNA TGTGCCAGCAGTGACCGACAGGGAAACACTGAAGCTTTCTTT.

The chain couples TRBV11-2 to TRBJ2-7, with 8 nucleotides matching TRBD1. V lost 0 bases to trimming and J lost 3 bases; unmatched junction nucleotides: 4. This CDR3 has 15 residues. Germline loops: CDR1 SGHAT, CDR2 FQNNGV. The CDR3 nucleotides are TGTGCCAGCAGCTTAGAGACAGGGGCTAACTACGAGCAGTACTTC. This sequence encodes CASSLETGANYEQYF.

The rearrangement uses TRBV7-2 and TRBJ2-2; TRBD2 matches at 8 bases. This CDR3 is built from 16 residues. After removal of 1 base from V and 4 bases from J, the junction contained 5 bases not matched to a gene. Germline-derived CDR1 and CDR2 are SGHTA and FQGNSA. DNA of the CDR3: TGTGCCAGCAGCTTAGGGCCAGCGGGAGCCACCGGGGAGCTGTTTTTT. It yields the protein CASSLGPAGATGELFF.

The V and J genes are TRBV7-2 and TRBJ2-7, with 7 positions matching TRBD2. The CDR3 length is 14 residues. V lost 5 bases to trimming and J lost 0 bases; unmatched junction nucleotides: 4. CDR1 and CDR2 from the germline V gene are SGHTA and FQGNSA. CDR3 in amino acids: CASSEASGSYEQYF. As DNA, the CDR3 is TGTGCCAGCAGCGAGGCTAGCGGCTCCTACGAGCAGTACTTC. The full variable domain, rest sourced from reference TRBV7-2 and TRBJ2-7, is GAGVSQSPSNKVTEKGKDVELRCDPISGHTALYWYRQSLGQGLEFLIYFQGNSAPDKSGLPSDRFSAERTGGSVSTLTIQRTQQEDSAVYLCASSEASGSYEQYFGPGTRLTVT.

The chain combines TRBV14 with TRBJ1-1; 7 nucleotides align to TRBD1. Germline CDR1 is SGHDN and CDR2 is FVKESK. CDR3 length: 14 residues. With 7 bases clipped from V and 3 bases from J, the junction kept 8 bases outside the gene matches. The CDR3 reads CASTPDREDTEAFF. DNA of the CDR3: TGTGCCAGCACCCCAGACAGGGAAGACACTGAAGCTTTCTTT.

The chain recombines TRBV11-2 with TRBJ1-1; weak D call: TRBD1 (5 bases). V was pared by 5 bases and J by 1 base, with 17 bases between. The CDR3 runs to 16 residues. Germline CDR1 SGHAT, CDR2 FQNNGV. CDR3 protein: CASSLSGANPNTEAFF. The CDR3 DNA reads TGTGCCAGCAGCCTTTCTGGGGCAAACCCGAACACTGAAGCTTTCTTT.

This clone was detected once. The gene calls are TRBV6-6 and TRBJ2-7, with D tentatively TRBD2 (7 bases). Germline V gene sequence: CDR1 MNHNY, CDR2 SVGAGI (reference sequence). The length of the CDR3 is 15 residues. V lost 6 bases, J lost 4 bases, and 19 bases lay in between. This CDR3 reads CASRNVGGAGYEQYF. The CDR3 DNA reads as TGTGCCAGCAGAAACGTGGGGGGGGCGGGATACGAGCAGTACTTC.

The rearrangement links TRBV7-2 to TRBJ2-7; 7 bases line up with TRBD1. Trimming removed 5 bases from V and 6 bases from J; junction bases left unmatched: 10. The CDR3 covers 14 residues. CDR1 is SGHTA and CDR2 is FQGNSA in the germline V gene. The CDR3 coding sequence is TGTGCCAGCAGCCCAAGACAGGGTAACAGCGAGCAGTACTTC. Translating it yields CASSPRQGNSEQYF.

The chain joins TRBV7-2 to TRBJ2-3; TRBD2 aligns across 13 bases. The CDR3 consists of 16 residues. Germline loops: CDR1 SGHTA, CDR2 FQGNSA. J gave up 5 bases and V 2 bases, and 4 bases lay outside the gene matches. The CDR3 coding sequence is TGTGCCAGCAGCTTACAAACTAGCGGGGGGGGAGATACGCAGTATTTT. Protein product: CASSLQTSGGGDTQYF.

This clone came up once. The V and J genes are TRBV24-1 and TRBJ2-1, with 9 positions matching TRBD2. Germline V gene lookup returns CDR1 KGHDR and CDR2 SFDVKD. CDR3 size: 17 residues. V was pared by 3 bases and J by 0 bases, with 5 bases of the junction left unmatched. CDR3 loop: CATSDPISGSSYNEQFF. CDR3 nucleotides: TGTGCCACCAGTGATCCAATTAGCGGGAGCTCCTACAATGAGCAGTTCTTC.

This sequence joins TRBV30 and TRBJ2-7, with TRBD1 as a possible D gene (6 bases). V lost 0 bases and J 6 bases, leaving 15 bases between the germline ends. From germline, CDR1 is GTSNPN and CDR2 SVGIG (reference sequence). CDR3 length: 14 residues. CDR3 bases: TGTGCCTGGAGTGTTACAGGGAGTCGTCCCGAGCAGTACTTC. This encodes CAWSVTGSRPEQYF.

The gene calls are TRBV20-1 and TRBJ1-4; D is unclear. CDR3 length: 12 amino acids. V lost 3 bases and J 4 bases, leaving 6 bases between the germline ends. Germline V gives CDR1 DFQATT, CDR2 SNEGSKA (reference sequence). The CDR3 loop reads CSASAYNEKLFF. The CDR3 DNA sequence: TGCAGTGCTAGTGCCTATAATGAAAAACTGTTTTTT.

This clone was counted only a few times. The chain recombines TRBV18 with TRBJ1-6, with 10 bases that match TRBD1. With V trimmed by 3 bases and J by 9 bases, 5 bases remained unmatched. CDR1 KGHSH and CDR2 LQKENI come from the germline V gene. The CDR3 runs to 15 residues. The CDR3 DNA follows: TGTGCCAGCTCACCTCGGGACAGGGGTATTTCACCCCTCCACTTT. This encodes CASSPRDRGISPLHF. The whole variable domain, remainder taken from reference TRBV18 and TRBJ1-6, is NAGVMQNPRHLVRRRGQEARLRCSPMKGHSHVYWYRQLPEEGLKFMVYLQKENIIDESGMPKERFSAEFPKEGPSILRIQQVVRGDSAAYFCASSPRDRGISPLHFGNGTRLTVT.

The V gene is TRBV2, the J gene TRBJ2-7, with D perhaps TRBD1 (5 bases). CDR3 length equals 15 residues. The germline V and J ends were trimmed by 4 bases and 3 bases, with 16 bases remaining between them. Germline values: CDR1 SNHLY, CDR2 FYNNEI. CDR3 nucleotide sequence: TGTGCCAGCAGTGTTGGTGTGGTCAGGGACTACGAGCAGTACTTC. Protein product: CASSVGVVRDYEQYF.

The gene calls are TRBV5-3 and TRBJ1-5; D is unclear. TRBV5-3 is an ORF, with its function uncertain. Trimming stripped 0 bases from V and 0 bases from J, with 19 bases between. The CDR3 is 19 residues long. The CDR3 reads CARSLVPQNPLYSNQPQHF. In DNA form, the CDR3 reads TGTGCCAGAAGCTTGGTCCCTCAAAACCCCCTATATAGCAATCAGCCCCAGCATTTT.

As regards this clone: The junction departs from the called germline gene at one end, perhaps through a read error. CDR3 residues: CASNPRTGGWCEQYF. In DNA form, the CDR3 reads TGTGCTAGCAATCCTAGGACAGGGGGTTGGTGCGAGCAGTACTTC. This rearrangement joins TRBV7-7 to TRBJ2-7, with 10 bases fitting TRBD1. CDR3 length: 15 amino acids. Germline V gene lookup returns CDR1 SSHAT and CDR2 FNYEAQ (reference sequence).

The chain couples TRBV2 to TRBJ2-2; 9 nucleotides agree with TRBD1. Germline CDR1 and CDR2: SNHLY and FYNNEI. The CDR3 runs to 18 residues. Losses at the gene ends were 6 bases for V and 2 bases for J; bases not matched to a gene: 13. CDR3 in DNA: TGTGCCAGCAGCGGCGAAATGAGGGGACAGGGAAACACCGGGGAGCTGTTTTTT. Translated, it gives CASSGEMRGQGNTGELFF.

The DNA of the CDR3 is TGTGCCAGCTCACCTAGTGGGCCAGGGGGCCCGCCCCAGCATTTT. Translated, it gives CASSPSGPGGPPQHF. The V call is TRBV18, the J call TRBJ1-5, with 8 bases lining up with TRBD1. Trimming at V came to 3 bases and at J to 9 bases, leaving 10 bases not matched to a gene. The CDR3 spans 15 residues. Germline assignment: CDR1 KGHSH and CDR2 LQKENI.

This chain connects TRBV15 to TRBJ1-5; TRBD1 might be the D (5 bases). From germline, CDR1 is LNHNV and CDR2 YYDKDF (reference sequence). This CDR3 is 15 amino acids long. V was shortened by 8 bases and J by 0 bases, with 14 bases between the two germline ends. The CDR3 sequence: CATARDSYSNQPQHF. The DNA for the CDR3 is TGTGCCACCGCCAGGGATAGTTATAGCAATCAGCCCCAGCATTTT. Full variable domain (outside the CDR3, taken from reference TRBV15 and TRBJ1-5): DAMVIQNPRYQVTQFGKPVTLSCSQTLNHNVMYWYQQKSSQAPKLLFHYYDKDFNNEADTPDNFQSRRPNTSFCFLDIRSPGLGDTAMYLCATARDSYSNQPQHFGDGTRLSIL.

V gene TRBV7-2 combines with J gene TRBJ2-5; D is unclear. This CDR3 spans 13 amino acids. Trimming cost V 6 bases and J 1 base, with 9 bases left between them. Germline CDR1 reads SGHTA; CDR2 reads FQGNSA. The DNA of the CDR3 is TGTGCCAGCAGTCTAATCCTCCAAGAGACCCAGTACTTC. Its translation: CASSLILQETQYF. The entire variable domain, with the rest obtained from reference TRBV7-2 and TRBJ2-5, is as follows: GAGVSQSPSNKVTEKGKDVELRCDPISGHTALYWYRQSLGQGLEFLIYFQGNSAPDKSGLPSDRFSAERTGGSVSTLTIQRTQQEDSAVYLCASSLILQETQYFGPGTRLLVL.

The J gene is TRBJ2-1, the V gene TRBV5-1; 11 bases are a match to TRBD2. The germline V gene encodes CDR1 SGHRS and CDR2 YFSETQ. Germline trimming cut 4 bases from V and 2 bases from J; bases unmatched to any gene: 5. The CDR3 covers 16 residues. CDR3 nucleotide sequence: TGCGCCAGCAGCGGATCGGGACTAGCGGCCTACAATGAGCAGTTCTTC. Residues: CASSGSGLAAYNEQFF.